A single sample gave rise to the 12 T cell receptor beta chains below, sequenced in a study. TCRdb reprocessed the RT-PCR reads via MiXCR and lists one record per CDR3 protein. The sample yields 550,000 to 750,000 distinct CDR3 sequences, 14% seen once. The sample was memory CD4+ T cells from blood. The source is a female donor in good health, serving as a healthy control.

This clonotype appeared many times. V and J are TRBV9 and TRBJ1-4; D is unclear. V was clipped by 0 bases and J by 7 bases, with 13 bases between them. The CDR3 covers 15 residues. Germline CDR1 and CDR2: SGDLS and YYNGEE. CDR3 DNA sequence: TGTGCCAGCAGCGTAGCGAACAGTGGTCTTGAAAAACTGTTTTTT. This encodes CASSVANSGLEKLFF.

This clonotype was counted only a few times. The V and J genes are TRBV7-2 and TRBJ2-7, with 10 nucleotides matching TRBD1. Germline V gene lookup returns CDR1 SGHTA and CDR2 FQGNSA. V was clipped by 5 bases and J by 1 base; unmatched bases: 8. CDR3 length: 16 amino acids. For the CDR3, the DNA is TGTGCCAGCAGCGAAATCGGGACAGGGGTGTCCTACGAGCAGTACTTC. It codes for CASSEIGTGVSYEQYF.

In this sample, this clonotype turned up a few times. This chain uses TRBV5-8 with TRBJ1-1; tentative D call: TRBD1 (5 bases). CDR1 is SGHTS and CDR2 is YDEGEE in the germline V gene. CDR3 length equals 13 residues. Trimming shortened V by 3 bases and J by 9 bases, and 15 bases separated the two germline ends. CDR3 bases: TGTGCCAGCAGCTCCGACAGCCTCATCAAAGCTTTCTTT. This sequence encodes CASSSDSLIKAFF. Full variable domain (rest looked up from reference TRBV5-8 and TRBJ1-1): EAGVTQSPTHLIKTRGQQATLRCSPISGHTSVYWYQQALGLGLQFLLWYDEGEERNRGNFPPRFSGRQFPNYSSELNVNALELEDSALYLCASSSDSLIKAFFGQGTRLTVV.

This clonotype occurred a few times. J is TRBJ1-1 and V is TRBV6-2 or TRBV6-3; D is possibly TRBD1 (5 bases). Germline lookup yields CDR1 MNHEY and CDR2 SVGEGT. This CDR3 comprises 12 residues. V dropped 2 bases and J dropped 11 bases, with 12 bases sitting between them. The CDR3 is CASSYKGRAAFF. The CDR3, as DNA: TGTGCCAGCAGTTACAAAGGCAGGGCGGCTTTCTTT.

At least ten counts were recorded for this clonotype. V and J are TRBV15 and TRBJ2-7; D is possibly TRBD1 (5 bases). The V and J ends lost 1 base and 6 bases respectively, with 10 bases between them. The germline gives CDR1 LNHNV, CDR2 YYDKDF (reference sequence). The CDR3 contains 13 residues. The CDR3 sequence: CATSRVQGTEQYF. CDR3 nucleotides: TGTGCCACCAGCAGAGTCCAGGGTACCGAGCAGTACTTC.

This clonotype has a count of ten or more. This chain links TRBV29-1 with TRBJ1-1; D remains ambiguous. The CDR3 sequence is 11 residues long. CDR1 and CDR2 from the germline V gene are SQVTM and ANQGSEA. Trimming took off 5 bases at V and 6 bases at J, with 10 bases between the two ends. CDR3 in amino acids: CSVKDRSEAFF. Here the CDR3 DNA reads TGCAGCGTTAAGGACCGCTCTGAAGCTTTCTTT.

This chain connects TRBV7-2 to TRBJ2-7, with a possible D match to TRBD1 (6 bases). Trimming removed 2 bases at V and 1 base at J, with 9 bases between. The CDR3 covers 14 residues. The germline V gene has CDR1 SGHTA and CDR2 FQGNSA. The CDR3 region has the DNA TGTGCCAGCAGCTTATGGGGGCGGTCCTACGAGCAGTACTTC. The encoded protein is CASSLWGRSYEQYF.

This clonotype was detected only a few times. The CDR3 region has the DNA TGTGCCACCAGCAGCGGGAGGGCCGGGTTTCCGGATACGCAGTATTTT. It is translated as CATSSGRAGFPDTQYF. The rearrangement uses TRBV15 and TRBJ2-3; TRBD2 matches 8 bases. CDR3 size: 16 residues. Germline V gene lookup returns CDR1 LNHNV and CDR2 YYDKDF (reference sequence). V lost 3 bases and J lost 6; bases outside the gene matches: 11.

This clonotype was seen ten or more times. The rearrangement uses TRBV29-1 and TRBJ2-1, with TRBD2 matching over 9 bases. The CDR3 has 14 residues. Trimming cost V 3 bases and J 3 bases; bases outside gene matches: 3. Germline V gene lookup returns CDR1 SQVTM and CDR2 ANQGSEA. CDR3 nucleotides: TGCAGCGTTGATAGTAGCGGGAGCTACAATGAGCAGTTCTTC. Encoded protein: CSVDSSGSYNEQFF.

The chain combines TRBV12-3 or TRBV12-4 with TRBJ2-2, with D possibly matching TRBD1 (6 bases). V was pared by 3 bases and J by 5 bases, with 13 bases between. This CDR3 is 15 amino acids long. The CDR3 DNA reads as TGTGCCAGCAGTTTGCGGCAGGGGATGACCGGGGAGCTGTTTTTT. Protein product: CASSLRQGMTGELFF.

This clonotype was seen ten or more times. The rearrangement links TRBV12-3 or TRBV12-4 to TRBJ1-1; no firm D call. Trimming removed 6 bases from V and 0 bases from J, with 5 bases in between. The length of the CDR3 is 12 residues. Here the CDR3 reads CASRVLNTEAFF. The CDR3 bases are TGTGCCAGCAGGGTGTTGAACACTGAAGCTTTCTTT.

This clonotype was seen at least ten times. This chain uses TRBV20-1 with TRBJ1-2, with TRBD1 as a possible D gene (6 bases). Germline CDR1 and CDR2: DFQATT and SNEGSKA (reference sequence). CDR3 length equals 9 residues. Written as DNA, the CDR3 is TGCCAGGGGCTCTATGGCTACACCTTC. Protein: CQGLYGYTF.